The rows below give T cell receptor beta chains drawn from one sample of a study of CD8 T cells in ankylosing spondylitis. MiXCR was run by TCRdb on the 5' RACE reads, yielding one entry per CDR3 protein. The repertoire has around 250,000 distinct CDR3 sequences, roughly 32% of them found once; the top ten carry about 4%. The specimen sequenced was blood, either unsorted or a sorted T cell fraction (not recorded which). All receptors derive from a male donor with ankylosing spondylitis or in good health (not recorded which). Each CDR3 is given with its conserved first and last residue. The D gene is left open where the match is weak. Some rows mark clone size as missing; the rest say once, few, many or name a class of expanded clone.

v_gene: TRBV5-1; j_gene: TRBJ2-2; abundance: NA; d_gene: NA; len: 16; CDR3nt: TGCGCCAGCAGCCGACCTGGCGGAGCGGACACCGGGGAGCTGTTTTTT; CDR3aa: CASSRPGGADTGELFF
v_gene: TRBV12-3/TRBV12-4; j_gene: TRBJ2-2; abundance: NA; d_gene: TRBD1; len: 16; CDR3nt: TGTGCCAGCTATTACGCCCTCGACAGGGATGCCGGGGAGCTGTTTTTT; CDR3aa: CASYYALDRDAGELFF
v_gene: TRBV20-1; j_gene: TRBJ1-6; abundance: few; d_gene: NA; len: 16; CDR3nt: TGCAGTGCTAGAGAGGCCAGGAGCTCCTATAATTCACCCCTCCACTTT; CDR3aa: CSAREARSSYNSPLHF
v_gene: TRBV5-1; j_gene: TRBJ2-4; abundance: NA; d_gene: NA; len: 15; CDR3nt: TGCGCCAGCAGCTTGGAGCTGGGGACCAAAAACATTCAGTACTTC; CDR3aa: CASSLELGTKNIQYF
v_gene: TRBV5-1; j_gene: TRBJ2-5; abundance: NA; d_gene: NA; len: 13; CDR3nt: TGCGCCAGCAGCCTTTATTCCAAAGAGACCCAGTACTTC; CDR3aa: CASSLYSKETQYF
v_gene: TRBV18; j_gene: TRBJ2-5; abundance: NA; d_gene: TRBD1; len: 16; CDR3nt: TGTGCCAGCTCACCACCGGGACAGGGGATCGGGGAGACCCAGTACTTC; CDR3aa: CASSPPGQGIGETQYF
v_gene: TRBV12-3/TRBV12-4; j_gene: TRBJ1-4; abundance: NA; d_gene: NA; len: 13; CDR3nt: TGTGCCAGCAGCACAGGGTGGGATGAAAAACTGTTTTTT; CDR3aa: CASSTGWDEKLFF
v_gene: TRBV4-2; j_gene: TRBJ2-5; abundance: NA; d_gene: NA; len: 14; CDR3nt: TGTGCCAGCAGCCAAGAGGTCAGGGGCGAGACCCAGTACTTC; CDR3aa: CASSQEVRGETQYF
v_gene: TRBV12-3/TRBV12-4; j_gene: TRBJ2-2; abundance: NA; d_gene: TRBD1; len: 15; CDR3nt: TGTGCCAGCAGATACGGGACAGGGAACACCGGGGAGCTGTTTTTT; CDR3aa: CASRYGTGNTGELFF
v_gene: TRBV20-1; j_gene: TRBJ2-1; abundance: NA; d_gene: NA; len: 14; CDR3nt: TGCAGTGCTAAACAACGGGCTGCCTACAATGAGCAGTTCTTC; CDR3aa: CSAKQRAAYNEQFF
v_gene: TRBV19; j_gene: TRBJ1-5; abundance: NA; d_gene: TRBD1; len: 16; CDR3nt: TGTGCCAGTAGTGTGCACTTTGGGACAGGGGATCAGCCCCAGCATTTT; CDR3aa: CASSVHFGTGDQPQHF
v_gene: TRBV19; j_gene: TRBJ2-3; abundance: NA; d_gene: TRBD2; len: 19; CDR3nt: TGTGCCAGTACCCGTGGGCTAGCGGGGCGAACGACTAGCACAGATACGCAGTATTTT; CDR3aa: CASTRGLAGRTTSTDTQYF
v_gene: TRBV20-1; j_gene: TRBJ1-5; abundance: few; d_gene: NA; len: 14; CDR3nt: TGCAGTGCTCCGGGGGAACTCAGTGATCAGCCCCAGCATTTT; CDR3aa: CSAPGELSDQPQHF
v_gene: TRBV6-1; j_gene: TRBJ2-1; abundance: few; d_gene: NA; len: 16; CDR3nt: TGTGCCAGCAGTCCGCGGTTGATGCTCATGGACAATGAGCAGTTCTTC; CDR3aa: CASSPRLMLMDNEQFF
v_gene: TRBV20-1; j_gene: TRBJ2-5; abundance: NA; d_gene: TRBD1; len: 14; CDR3nt: TGCAGTGCTGGACTTCCGGGACAGCAAGAGACCCAGTACTTC; CDR3aa: CSAGLPGQQETQYF
v_gene: TRBV12-3/TRBV12-4; j_gene: TRBJ2-4; abundance: few; d_gene: NA; len: 15; CDR3nt: TGTGCCAGCAGTTTAGGGATGGGGATCAAAAACATTCAGTACTTC; CDR3aa: CASSLGMGIKNIQYF
v_gene: TRBV5-6; j_gene: TRBJ2-4; abundance: few; d_gene: TRBD2; len: 16; CDR3nt: TGTGCCAGCAGCTTGCGTCTGCGGGGGGCCAAAAACATTCAGTACTTC; CDR3aa: CASSLRLRGAKNIQYF
v_gene: TRBV6-1; j_gene: TRBJ1-1; abundance: few; d_gene: NA; len: 13; CDR3nt: TGTGCCAGCAGTGAACGAACCGGCACTGAAGCTTTCTTT; CDR3aa: CASSERTGTEAFF
v_gene: TRBV6-5; j_gene: TRBJ2-3; abundance: NA; d_gene: TRBD1; len: 15; CDR3nt: TGTGCCAGCAGTTCGGGGACAGGGCACACAGATACGCAGTATTTT; CDR3aa: CASSSGTGHTDTQYF
v_gene: TRBV20-1; j_gene: TRBJ2-2; abundance: NA; d_gene: NA; len: 15; CDR3nt: TGCAGTGCTCCCCGACCTGGAGTAAGCACCGGGGAGCTGTTTTTT; CDR3aa: CSAPRPGVSTGELFF
v_gene: TRBV20-1; j_gene: TRBJ2-4; abundance: NA; d_gene: NA; len: 14; CDR3nt: TGCAGTGCTAGCTACAGGGAGGCCAAAAACATTCAGTACTTC; CDR3aa: CSASYREAKNIQYF
v_gene: TRBV20-1; j_gene: TRBJ2-3; abundance: few; d_gene: NA; len: 12; CDR3nt: TGCAGTGCTAGGGCTCCGGGGGATACGCAGTATTTT; CDR3aa: CSARAPGDTQYF
v_gene: TRBV18; j_gene: TRBJ2-3; abundance: NA; d_gene: NA; len: 14; CDR3nt: TGTGCCAGCTCACCACCGGTCCTCACAGATACGCAGTATTTT; CDR3aa: CASSPPVLTDTQYF
v_gene: TRBV7-9; j_gene: TRBJ1-1; abundance: NA; d_gene: TRBD1; len: 14; CDR3nt: TGTGCCAGCAGCCCGTCGGACAGGTTGACTGAAGCTTTCTTT; CDR3aa: CASSPSDRLTEAFF
v_gene: TRBV6-4; j_gene: TRBJ2-2; abundance: many; d_gene: TRBD2; len: 14; CDR3nt: TGTGCCAGCAGTCTAGCGGGGGATACCGGGGAGCTGTTTTTT; CDR3aa: CASSLAGDTGELFF
v_gene: TRBV5-1; j_gene: TRBJ1-1; abundance: NA; d_gene: NA; len: 13; CDR3nt: TGCGCCAGCAGCCCCAGGGGAGGGACTGAAGCTTTCTTT; CDR3aa: CASSPRGGTEAFF
v_gene: TRBV20-1; j_gene: TRBJ1-1; abundance: few; d_gene: NA; len: 14; CDR3nt: TGCAGTGCTAGAGATGCTGCCGAGGGATCCGGTCCTTTCTTT; CDR3aa: CSARDAAEGSGPFF
v_gene: TRBV7-9; j_gene: TRBJ2-7; abundance: NA; d_gene: TRBD1; len: 14; CDR3nt: TGTGCCAGCAGCGACAGGGGTCGGACCTACGAGCAGTACTTC; CDR3aa: CASSDRGRTYEQYF
v_gene: TRBV20-1; j_gene: TRBJ2-7; abundance: few; d_gene: NA; len: 14; CDR3nt: TGCAGTGCTAGTCCGGGGGGCCTTACAGGGGAGCAGTACTTC; CDR3aa: CSASPGGLTGEQYF
v_gene: TRBV4-1; j_gene: TRBJ2-5; abundance: NA; d_gene: NA; len: 14; CDR3nt: TGCGCCAGCAGCCAAGACAGAAACCAAGAGACCCAGTACTTC; CDR3aa: CASSQDRNQETQYF
v_gene: TRBV20-1; j_gene: TRBJ2-1; abundance: NA; d_gene: TRBD1; len: 14; CDR3nt: TGCAGTGCTAGAGGAAGCGGACAGGCCAATGAGCAGTTCTTC; CDR3aa: CSARGSGQANEQFF
v_gene: TRBV6-5; j_gene: TRBJ1-1; abundance: few; d_gene: TRBD1; len: 14; CDR3nt: TGTGCCAGCAGATATACAGGGGGCGTCACTGAAGCTTTCTTT; CDR3aa: CASRYTGGVTEAFF
v_gene: TRBV12-3/TRBV12-4; j_gene: TRBJ2-7; abundance: NA; d_gene: NA; len: 14; CDR3nt: TGTGCCAGCTCCTCAGGGACAAACAGAGACGAGCAGTACTTC; CDR3aa: CASSSGTNRDEQYF
v_gene: TRBV12-3/TRBV12-4; j_gene: TRBJ1-5; abundance: once; d_gene: NA; len: 14; CDR3nt: TGTGCCAGCAGTTTAGACCGATCTGGTCAGCCCCAGCATTTT; CDR3aa: CASSLDRSGQPQHF
v_gene: TRBV20-1; j_gene: TRBJ1-1; abundance: few; d_gene: NA; len: 12; CDR3nt: TGCAGTGCTAGAGATAGTATCCCTAGGGCTTTCTTT; CDR3aa: CSARDSIPRAFF
v_gene: TRBV29-1; j_gene: TRBJ1-2; abundance: many; d_gene: NA; len: 13; CDR3nt: TGCAGCGTTGAAGATGCTGCTAACTATGGCTACACCTTC; CDR3aa: CSVEDAANYGYTF
v_gene: TRBV5-5; j_gene: TRBJ2-2; abundance: few; d_gene: NA; len: 16; CDR3nt: TGTGCCAGCAGCTGGTATGGGGGCAGAAACACCGGGGAGCTGTTTTTT; CDR3aa: CASSWYGGRNTGELFF
v_gene: TRBV4-2; j_gene: TRBJ2-5; abundance: few; d_gene: TRBD2; len: 16; CDR3nt: TGTGCCAGCAGCCAATCTAGCGGGGGGTACCAAGAGACCCAGTACTTC; CDR3aa: CASSQSSGGYQETQYF
v_gene: TRBV19; j_gene: TRBJ2-2; abundance: NA; d_gene: TRBD1; len: 14; CDR3nt: TGTGCCAGTAGTATGCTACAGGGGGCCGGGGAGCTGTTTTTT; CDR3aa: CASSMLQGAGELFF
v_gene: TRBV20-1; j_gene: TRBJ2-5; abundance: NA; d_gene: NA; len: 14; CDR3nt: TGCAGTGCTAGAGACCGGACCCAGCAGGAGACCCAGTACTTC; CDR3aa: CSARDRTQQETQYF
v_gene: TRBV12-3/TRBV12-4; j_gene: TRBJ1-5; abundance: few; d_gene: NA; len: 14; CDR3nt: TGTGCCAGCAGCTCCCCCCTTAGCAATCAGCCCCAGCATTTT; CDR3aa: CASSSPLSNQPQHF
v_gene: TRBV18; j_gene: TRBJ2-7; abundance: NA; d_gene: TRBD2; len: 14; CDR3nt: TGTGCCAGCTCACCTACCGGGGGGGATTACGAGCAGTACTTC; CDR3aa: CASSPTGGDYEQYF
v_gene: TRBV6-1; j_gene: TRBJ2-7; abundance: NA; d_gene: TRBD1; len: 15; CDR3nt: TGTGCCAGCAGTGGGACAGGGGCGAAAATCGGCGAGCAGTACTTC; CDR3aa: CASSGTGAKIGEQYF